By proportion, the clone carrying this TCR beta chain is medium-sized. Its antigen is unknown. The V gene's germline CDR1 is GTSNPN and CDR2 SVGIG (reference sequence). This CDR3 region has 14 residues. V was pared by 7 bases and J by 1 base, with 16 bases between. This specimen belongs to a study of vaccination and CD4 T cells after COVID-19. On the study more broadly: Post-vaccination specimens were collected at a median of about 70 days following dose two (range 14 to 241). Overlapping SARS-CoV-2, HCoV-NL63, HCoV-OC43 and HCoV-229E spike peptides stimulated the cells.

General observations from the study: Convalescent patients displayed a median roughly 90% of reactive clones emerging only post-vaccination.

Treatment given: approximately nine-day PBMC culture with coronavirus spike peptide pools or control peptides (ViraFEST assay). The Oncomine TCR Beta short-read assay was what sequenced the DNA obtained from cultured CD4+ T cells. Someone extracted genomic DNA from cultured CD4+ T cells. TCRdb reprocessed the PCR reads via MiXCR and lists one record per CDR3 protein. The sample carries roughly 15,000 distinct CDR3 sequences, about 30% recorded once. The rearrangement links TRBV30 to TRBJ1-1; D not certain. This TCR derives from a human donor who had recovered from COVID-19. The sequenced sample was CD4+ T cells from blood, cultured in vitro. In DNA form, the CDR3 reads TGTGCCTTCAGGCTCGGGCAGACGAACACTGAAGCTTTCTTT. Protein product: CAFRLGQTNTEAFF.